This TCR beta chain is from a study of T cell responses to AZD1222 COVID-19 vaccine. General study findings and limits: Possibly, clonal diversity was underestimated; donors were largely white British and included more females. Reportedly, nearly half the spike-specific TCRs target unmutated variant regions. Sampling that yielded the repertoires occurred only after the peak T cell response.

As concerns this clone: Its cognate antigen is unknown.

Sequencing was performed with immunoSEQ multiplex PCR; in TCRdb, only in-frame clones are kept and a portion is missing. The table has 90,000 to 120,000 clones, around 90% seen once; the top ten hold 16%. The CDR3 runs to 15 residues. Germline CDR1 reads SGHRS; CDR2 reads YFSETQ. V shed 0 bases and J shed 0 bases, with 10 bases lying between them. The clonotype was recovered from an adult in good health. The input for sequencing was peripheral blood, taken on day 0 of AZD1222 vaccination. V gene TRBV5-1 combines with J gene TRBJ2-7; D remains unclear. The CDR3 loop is CASSLALGSSYEQYF. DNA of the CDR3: TGCGCCAGCAGCTTGGCCTTAGGGTCCTCCTACGAGCAGTACTTC.